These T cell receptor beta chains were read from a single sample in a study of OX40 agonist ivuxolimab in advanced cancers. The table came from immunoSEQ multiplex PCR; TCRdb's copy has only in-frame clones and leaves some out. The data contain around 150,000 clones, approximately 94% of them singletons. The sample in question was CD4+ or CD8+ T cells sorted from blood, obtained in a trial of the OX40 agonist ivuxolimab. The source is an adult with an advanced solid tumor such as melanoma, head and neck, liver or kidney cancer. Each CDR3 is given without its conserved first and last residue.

CDR3: ASSLRENTEAF; V: TRBV7-9; J: TRBJ1-1
CDR3: ASSVGGTITEAF; V: TRBV9; J: TRBJ1-1
CDR3: ASSYSQGNQPQH; V: TRBV6-5; J: TRBJ1-5
CDR3: ASSLDGPFPLF; V: TRBV7-2; J: TRBJ1-4
CDR3: ASSQDPPGGGAPETQY; V: TRBV4-3; J: TRBJ2-5
CDR3: ASSLDRDQPQH; V: TRBV6-5; J: TRBJ1-5
CDR3: SVGQTSNQPQH; V: TRBV29-1; J: TRBJ1-5
CDR3: ASSRAGNEQF; V: TRBV7-6; J: TRBJ2-1
CDR3: ASSQGQGPDTQY; V: TRBV5-1; J: TRBJ2-3
CDR3: ASSPRDSEAF; V: TRBV28; J: TRBJ1-1
CDR3: ASSPRGSNQPQH; V: TRBV18; J: TRBJ1-5
CDR3: AVGTWSRNTEAF; V: TRBV6-6; J: TRBJ1-1
CDR3: ASSVVASGGRGTQY; V: TRBV9; J: TRBJ2-3
CDR3: ASSTGQVLNSPLH; V: TRBV6-5; J: TRBJ1-6
CDR3: ASSPSRDTQY; V: TRBV7-2; J: TRBJ2-3
CDR3: ASSRTGSHTEAF; V: TRBV7-2; J: TRBJ1-1
CDR3: ASSLGSTDTQY; V: TRBV6-5; J: TRBJ2-3
CDR3: ASSFAGLTDTQY; V: TRBV5-1; J: TRBJ2-3
CDR3: ASSLVRSSSGNTIY; V: TRBV7-2; J: TRBJ1-3
CDR3: SVYRGQETQY; V: TRBV29-1; J: TRBJ2-5
CDR3: ASSPQGARYNEQF; V: TRBV18; J: TRBJ2-1
CDR3: ASSPGQGKTEAF; V: TRBV19; J: TRBJ1-1
CDR3: ASSPGGARNTIY; V: TRBV19; J: TRBJ1-3
CDR3: ASSPDTAAYGYT; V: TRBV18; J: TRBJ1-2
CDR3: AGLDGGGKTQY; V: TRBV30; J: TRBJ2-5
CDR3: ASSYSKGRENQPQH; V: TRBV6-6; J: TRBJ1-5
CDR3: ASSPPRGDRAHEQF; V: TRBV7-8; J: TRBJ2-1
CDR3: AAGRYEQY; V: TRBV10-3; J: TRBJ2-7
CDR3: ASSLQETQY; V: TRBV5-1; J: TRBJ2-5
CDR3: ASSPGGSGSNYGYT; V: TRBV7-2; J: TRBJ1-2
CDR3: ASSPPVASSYNEQF; V: TRBV11-1; J: TRBJ2-1
CDR3: ASSVGLGTLANTGELF; V: TRBV9; J: TRBJ2-2
CDR3: ASSDPLGQGIA; V: TRBV6-5; J: TRBJ1-2
CDR3: ASSEAGKAF; V: TRBV2; J: TRBJ1-1
CDR3: ASSGAYEQY; V: TRBV5-1; J: TRBJ2-7
CDR3: ASSLYSYEQY; V: TRBV28; J: TRBJ2-7
CDR3: ASSDHSAAMNTEAF; V: TRBV2; J: TRBJ1-1
CDR3: ASSYRLGTSYEQY; V: TRBV6-6; J: TRBJ2-7
CDR3: ARMRGQPQH; V: TRBV6-5; J: TRBJ1-5
CDR3: SAATAQETQY; V: TRBV29-1; J: TRBJ2-5
CDR3: ASSYSRQNEQF; V: TRBV6-5; J: TRBJ2-1
CDR3: ASSQAGGRRYEQY; V: TRBV4-3; J: TRBJ2-7
CDR3: ASSPLAGGTGELF; V: TRBV18; J: TRBJ2-2